This entry describes one TCR beta chain. Antigen: not known. The germline V and J ends were trimmed by 1 base and 2 bases, with 12 bases remaining between them. The length of the CDR3 is 16 residues. The germline V gene has CDR1 SGHAT and CDR2 FQNNGV. A patient was excluded if there was uncontrolled infection, other autoimmune disease, pregnancy or lactation. Blood sampling occurred at first hyperthyroidism diagnosis, ahead of any ophthalmopathy symptoms. RNA transcripts yielded amplified TCR beta CDR3 regions. The TCR CDR3 was amplified in a first-round RT-PCR using the HTBI primer set. One entry per CDR3 protein results from TCRdb running MiXCR on the multiplex PCR reads. The sample holds 150,000 or so distinct CDR3 sequences; roughly a fifth are singletons and the top ten take around 69%. The data originate from a study of T cells in Graves' hyperthyroidism and ophthalmopathy. Study results and limitations: A 13 V-J signature model discriminated ophthalmopathy versus stable hyperthyroidism.

The sequenced material came from blood. The receptor was derived from a woman aged 45-59 years with Graves' hyperthyroidism that later progressed to Graves' ophthalmopathy. The J gene is TRBJ1-3, the V gene TRBV11-2, with a weak D call TRBD1 (6 bases). This CDR3 is CASSLGPGDTGNTIYF. In DNA form, the CDR3 reads TGTGCCAGCAGCTTAGGGCCTGGGGACACTGGAAACACCATATATTTT.